Following are 19 T cell receptor beta chains from one sample sequenced in a study of graft-versus-host responses after intestinal transplantation. Libraries were prepared by immunoSEQ multiplex PCR; TCRdb keeps only in-frame clonotypes and omits some of them. Among some 110,000 clones, just over 90% were seen once, and the ten largest hold about 0.2%. These receptors have no known antigen. This specimen was unstimulated CD4+ T cells sorted from spleen or lymph node cells, taken before transplant. The receptors were sampled from a human donor who was the organ donor for an intestinal transplant.

The V call is TRBV7-9, the J call TRBJ2-3; TRBD1 might be the D (6 bases). The CDR3 totals 16 residues. Germline loops: CDR1 SEHNR, CDR2 FQNEAQ (reference sequence). V lost 1 base, J lost 0 bases, and 11 bases lay in between. The CDR3 reads CASSLGVQGSTDTQYF. In DNA, the CDR3 is TGTGCCAGCAGCTTAGGGGTACAGGGAAGCACAGATACGCAGTATTTT.

CDR3 nucleotide sequence: TGTGCCAGCAGCTTATTTGGGGCGGGCTCCTACAATGAGCAGTTCTTC. As protein: CASSLFGAGSYNEQFF. This rearrangement joins TRBV11-3 to TRBJ2-1; either TRBD1 or TRBD2 may supply D (5 bases each). V lost 2 bases to trimming and J lost 0 bases, with 11 bases between them. Germline V gene sequence: CDR1 SGHNT, CDR2 YENEEA. This CDR3 has 16 amino acids.

The chain joins TRBV6-5 to TRBJ2-1; TRBD2 matches 7 bases. Germline V gene data show CDR1 as MNHEY and CDR2 as SVGAGI. The CDR3 runs 13 residues. J gave up 3 bases and V 6 bases, and 2 bases lay outside the gene matches. The CDR3 region is CASRGLLYNEQFF. The CDR3 DNA follows: TGTGCCAGCAGGGGACTACTCTACAATGAGCAGTTCTTC.

This clone was picked up one time. The rearrangement links TRBV4-3 to TRBJ2-1, with TRBD2 identical over 7 bases. In germline, CDR1 is LGHNA, CDR2 YSLEER. V was pared by 0 bases and J by 10 bases, with 18 bases of the junction left unmatched. The CDR3 is made up of 18 amino acids. CDR3 coding DNA: TGCGCCAGCAGCCAAGATACACTAGCGTCGGGTTGGTGGGGGGAGCAGTTCTTC. Translated: CASSQDTLASGWWGEQFF.

This rearrangement joins TRBV27 to TRBJ1-4; TRBD1 might be the D (5 bases). The V and J ends lost 3 bases and 0 bases respectively, with 5 bases between them. Germline V lookup: CDR1 MNHEY, CDR2 SMNVEV (reference sequence). The CDR3 extends over 14 amino acids. The CDR3 DNA is TGTGCCAGCAGTTTGACAGCAACTAATGAAAAACTGTTTTTT. Translated: CASSLTATNEKLFF.

This clone has a handful of counts. The chain employs TRBV9 and TRBJ2-7; 13 bases line up with TRBD2. The V and J ends lost 0 bases and 6 bases, in that order; junction bases with no gene match: 0. This CDR3 spans 14 amino acids. Per the germline V gene, CDR1 is SGDLS and CDR2 is YYNGEE. CDR3 region: CASSVGTSGSEQYF. The CDR3 nucleotides read TGTGCCAGCAGCGTAGGGACTAGCGGGAGCGAGCAGTACTTC.

J is TRBJ2-1 and V is TRBV4-3, with 10 nucleotides matching TRBD2. Germline assignment: CDR1 LGHNA and CDR2 YSLEER. The length of the CDR3 is 22 residues. V dropped 1 base and J dropped 6; count of bases not matched to a gene: 24. The DNA of the CDR3 is TGCGCCAGCAGCCAAGGTTGGGCCGGGACTAGCGAATTTCCTGGGCCGATCAATGAGCAGTTCTTC. Translation: CASSQGWAGTSEFPGPINEQFF.

The V gene is TRBV7-6, the J gene TRBJ2-2; 8 nucleotides agree with TRBD1. The trim removed 5 bases at V and 1 base at J, leaving 3 bases unmatched. The CDR3 totals 15 residues. Germline values: CDR1 SGHVS, CDR2 FNYEAQ. CDR3 residues: CASSPRGRNTGELFF. CDR3 DNA: TGTGCCAGCAGCCCCAGGGGGCGGAACACCGGGGAGCTGTTTTTT.

This sequence joins TRBV28 and TRBJ1-2; TRBD1 matches 7 bases. Looked up from germline, CDR1 is MDHEN and CDR2 is SYDVKM. Trimming cost V 6 bases and J 4 bases; bases outside gene matches: 11. The CDR3 extends over 15 amino acids. The CDR3 loop reads CASRASDRRVYGYTF. In nucleotides, the CDR3 is TGTGCCAGCAGAGCATCGGACAGGAGGGTCTATGGCTACACCTTC.

This chain joins TRBV10-3 and TRBJ2-2; the D gene could be TRBD1 or TRBD2 (6 bases each). Per germline, CDR1 ENHRY and CDR2 SYGVKD. V lost 11 bases to trimming and J lost 0 bases, with 16 bases between them. The CDR3 length is 15 residues. CDR3 region: CASQGGTSNTGELFF. For the CDR3, the DNA is TGTGCCTCTCAAGGGGGGACCTCGAACACCGGGGAGCTGTTTTTT.

The chain employs TRBV7-8 and TRBJ2-7; TRBD1 is a possible D gene (6 bases). Trimming stripped 1 base from V and 3 bases from J, with 7 bases between. This CDR3 is built from 13 residues. Germline CDR1 and CDR2: SGHVS and FQNEAQ. The CDR3 region is CASSLGGHYEQYF. Here the CDR3 DNA reads TGTGCCAGCAGCTTAGGGGGACACTACGAGCAGTACTTC.

The chain couples TRBV29-1 to TRBJ1-1; possibly TRBD1 for D (6 bases). Germline CDR1 reads SQVTM; CDR2 reads ANQGSEA. This CDR3 comprises 12 residues. V was clipped by 0 bases and J by 4 bases, with 6 bases between them. CDR3 nucleotide sequence: TGCAGCGTTGAAGAAGGGGGCACTGAAGCTTTCTTT. This encodes CSVEEGGTEAFF.

The gene calls are TRBV5-5 and TRBJ1-1; the D gene is possibly TRBD1 (5 bases). The CDR3 loop spans 14 amino acids. Germline V gene lookup returns CDR1 SGHKS and CDR2 YYEKEE (reference sequence). V lost 5 bases, J lost 0 bases, and 11 bases lay in between. CDR3 DNA: TGTGCCAGCAGTTTTGGGGGGGTGAACACTGAAGCTTTCTTT. Translating it yields CASSFGGVNTEAFF.

The chain couples TRBV11-2 to TRBJ2-7; 8 nucleotides align to TRBD1. The CDR3 totals 13 residues. The V gene end was trimmed by 6 bases and the J gene end by 3 bases; junction bases not matched to a gene: 4. Germline lookup yields CDR1 SGHAT and CDR2 FQNNGV. The CDR3 DNA reads as TGTGCCAGCAGTTGGACAGGGTACTACGAGCAGTACTTC. This codes for CASSWTGYYEQYF.

The chain employs TRBV23-1 and TRBJ2-7; D is perhaps TRBD2 (6 bases). TRBV23-1 is labeled an ORF, and its function is uncertain. This CDR3 comprises 15 residues. Deletions cut 5 bases from V and 6 bases from J, with 20 bases between. CDR3 nucleotide sequence: TGCGCCAGCAGTTTGTGGAAAAAGCGGGTGTCCGAGCAGTACTTC. Residues: CASSLWKKRVSEQYF.

This clone was counted only a few times. This specimen includes other DNA sequences encoding the same CDR3. The rearrangement joins TRBV29-1 to TRBJ1-1; 10 nucleotides line up with TRBD1. The trim removed 4 bases at V and 4 bases at J, leaving 0 bases unmatched. Germline assignment: CDR1 SQVTM and CDR2 ANQGSEA. The CDR3 length is 12 residues. The CDR3 spells CSVGTGGTEAFF. The CDR3 region has the DNA TGCAGCGTTGGGACAGGGGGCACTGAAGCTTTCTTT.

The chain uses TRBV27 and TRBJ1-2; TRBD1 agrees at 7 bases. CDR1 and CDR2 from the germline V gene are MNHEY and SMNVEV (reference sequence). The CDR3 covers 13 residues. The V gene end was trimmed by 10 bases and the J gene end by 1 base; junction bases not matched to a gene: 6. The CDR3 region is CATGTAINYGYTF. The CDR3 coding sequence is TGTGCCACTGGGACAGCGATTAACTATGGCTACACCTTC.

The chain joins TRBV28 to TRBJ2-3; weak D call: TRBD2 (6 bases). There are 13 residues in the CDR3. In germline, CDR1 is MDHEN, CDR2 SYDVKM. Trimming pared 4 bases from V and 6 bases from J, leaving 11 bases between. The CDR3 DNA follows: TGTGCCAGCAGTTGGGGGGTGTCGGATACGCAGTATTTT. Its translation: CASSWGVSDTQYF.

The rearrangement uses TRBV9 and TRBJ2-3; tentative D call: TRBD1 (7 bases). Trimming stripped 4 bases from V and 6 bases from J, with 15 bases between. Germline assignment: CDR1 SGDLS and CDR2 YYNGEE. The CDR3 covers 14 residues. CDR3: CASSPRTGGDTQYF. For the CDR3, the DNA is TGTGCCAGCAGCCCCCGGACAGGAGGGGATACGCAGTATTTT.